This T cell receptor beta chain was obtained from a study of identical twins. Through template switching, a universal primer site was introduced, and the cDNA contained unique molecular identifiers. A single record per CDR3 protein comes from TCRdb applying MiXCR to the 5' RACE reads. The repertoire holds 500,000 to 550,000 distinct CDR3 sequences, with around 24% as singletons. Between the trimmed V and J ends, which lost 3 bases and 6 bases, there was a span of 20 bases. There are 17 residues in the CDR3. Germline V CDR1 and CDR2: MGHRA, YSYEKL. These sequences were also reported in another study, on yellow fever vaccine responses in identical twins.

The source material was CD4+ T cells sorted from blood. The receptor was derived from a woman in her late teens or twenties in good health. The chain uses TRBV4-1 and TRBJ1-4, with D perhaps matching TRBD1 (5 bases). DNA of the CDR3: TGCGCCAGCAGCCATATGCACACGGGGCTGTTTGATGAAAAACTGTTTTTT. It specifies CASSHMHTGLFDEKLFF.